Listed here are 20 T cell receptor beta chains from one sample, sequenced in a study of T cell responses to AZD1222 COVID-19 vaccine. TCRdb's copy holds only in-frame clones and misses some; the assay was immunoSEQ multiplex PCR. The table has more than 95,000 clones, roughly 89% seen once; the top ten hold about 7.1%. Specimen: peripheral blood, collected 28 days after the second AZD1222 dose. Receptors originate from an adult who received the AZD1222 COVID-19 vaccine.

This clone occurred a few times. The rearrangement joins TRBV6-5 to TRBJ1-1; D is unresolved. CDR3 size: 14 residues. Trimming removed 5 bases from V and 1 base from J, with 11 bases in between. Germline CDR1 is MNHEY and CDR2 is SVGAGI. CDR3 loop: CASSPSSSNTEAFF. CDR3 sequence (DNA): TGTGCCAGCAGTCCGTCTTCTTCGAACACTGAAGCTTTCTTT.

This clone was detected once. The chain combines TRBV7-2 with TRBJ2-1, with 9 positions matching TRBD1. Germline V lookup: CDR1 SGHTA, CDR2 FQGNSA. The CDR3 runs 16 residues. The V segment lost 5 bases and the J segment 4 bases; nucleotides outside the gene matches: 9. Written as DNA, the CDR3 is TGTGCCAGCAGCCTACCGGGACAGGGTAAATACAATGAGCAGTTCTTC. This gives the protein CASSLPGQGKYNEQFF.

This chain connects TRBV11-3 to TRBJ2-2, with D perhaps assigned TRBD1 or TRBD2 (5 bases each). V was pared by 9 bases and J by 5 bases, with 16 bases between. This CDR3 spans 14 amino acids. Germline-derived CDR1 and CDR2 are SGHNT and YENEEA. As DNA, the CDR3 is TGTGCCAGTGGGGGAAAAACTCAAACCGGGGAGCTGTTTTTT. As protein: CASGGKTQTGELFF.

This chain uses TRBV20-1 with TRBJ2-7; tentatively, D is TRBD2 (6 bases). This CDR3 spans 12 amino acids. Trimming took off 3 bases at V and 3 bases at J, with 9 bases between the two ends. Germline lookup yields CDR1 DFQATT and CDR2 SNEGSKA (reference sequence). CDR3 sequence reads: CSASMGGYEQYF. CDR3 nucleotides: TGCAGTGCTAGTATGGGAGGCTACGAGCAGTACTTC.

The chain joins TRBV19 to TRBJ1-1, with D maybe TRBD1 (5 bases). The germline V and J ends were trimmed by 6 bases and 3 bases, with 23 bases remaining between them. The germline V gene encodes CDR1 LNHDA and CDR2 SQIVND (reference sequence). The CDR3 contains 17 residues. Here the CDR3 reads CASRALTGAVGDTEAFF. As DNA, the CDR3 is TGTGCCAGTAGAGCCCTAACAGGAGCCGTCGGCGACACTGAAGCTTTCTTT.

The V and J genes are TRBV11-3 and TRBJ2-2, with 7 bases lining up with TRBD2. Germline V lookup: CDR1 SGHNT, CDR2 YENEEA. There are 19 residues in the CDR3. Trimming took 2 bases from V and 3 from J; bases not matched to a gene: 15. CDR3 coding DNA: TGTGCCAGCAGCTTAAGGTTTCTAGCGGCTATGCACGACACCGGGGAGCTGTTTTTT. Translation: CASSLRFLAAMHDTGELFF.

The CDR3 protein is CATSRGGAANYGYTF. DNA for the CDR3: TGTGCCACCAGCAGAGGTGGGGCCGCTAACTATGGCTACACCTTC. The chain uses TRBV15 and TRBJ1-2, with a possible D match to TRBD1 (5 bases). Germline V CDR1 and CDR2: LNHNV, YYDKDF (reference sequence). The CDR3 extends over 15 amino acids. V was shortened by 1 base and J by 0 bases, with 9 bases between the two germline ends.

The chain joins TRBV4-2 to TRBJ2-7; 7 nucleotides match TRBD1. Germline assignment: CDR1 LGHNA and CDR2 YNFKEQ. Losses at the gene ends were 0 bases for V and 2 bases for J; bases not matched to a gene: 7. The CDR3 runs 16 residues. CDR3 sequence: CASSQEIVGGTYEQYF. CDR3 DNA sequence: TGTGCCAGCAGCCAAGAAATTGTAGGGGGCACCTACGAGCAGTACTTC.

With respect to this clone: Additional DNA sequences in this sample encode the identical CDR3. This sequence joins TRBV7-9 and TRBJ2-3, with D possibly TRBD2 on 6 matching bases. Trimming cost V 2 bases and J 2 bases, with 11 bases left between them. The CDR3 covers 15 residues. Germline V gene sequence: CDR1 SEHNR, CDR2 FQNEAQ (reference sequence). The DNA for the CDR3 is TGTGCCAGCAGCTTAACAGGAGGGTCCACAGATACGCAGTATTTT. It translates to CASSLTGGSTDTQYF.

The genes are TRBV3-1 (or the pseudogene TRBV3-2) and TRBJ2-7; 7 positions match TRBD2. J gave up 5 bases and V 0 bases, and 13 bases lay outside the gene matches. This CDR3 is built from 17 residues. CDR1 LGHDT and CDR2 YNNKEL come from the germline V gene (reference sequence). This CDR3 reads CASSQEEHIRGGHEQYF. DNA for the CDR3: TGTGCCAGCAGCCAAGAAGAACATATTCGGGGAGGGCACGAGCAGTACTTC.

The V and J genes are TRBV4-1 and TRBJ2-2; tentatively, D is TRBD2 (5 bases). There are 14 residues in the CDR3. V shed 7 bases and J shed 6 bases, with 15 bases lying between them. Looked up from germline, CDR1 is MGHRA and CDR2 is YSYEKL. The CDR3 nucleotides are TGCGCCAGCAACCCACTCGGGGTTTCCGGGGAGCTGTTTTTT. Encoded protein: CASNPLGVSGELFF.

J is TRBJ2-1 and V is TRBV14; D is perhaps TRBD1 (5 bases). This CDR3 spans 16 amino acids. V was clipped by 0 bases and J by 8 bases, with 17 bases between them. In germline, CDR1 is SGHDN, CDR2 FVKESK. The CDR3 here is CASSQDRGTPSHEQFF. The CDR3 nucleotides are TGTGCCAGCAGCCAAGATAGGGGCACCCCGAGCCATGAGCAGTTCTTC.

The gene calls are TRBV3-1 (or the pseudogene TRBV3-2) and TRBJ1-3, with D possibly matching TRBD1 (5 bases). CDR1 is LGHDT and CDR2 is YNNKEL in the germline V gene (reference sequence). V was clipped by 1 base and J by 0 bases, with 10 bases between them. The CDR3 is made up of 16 amino acids. The CDR3 nucleotides read TGTGCCAGCAGCCAAGGACAGATCCTCTCTGGAAACACCATATATTTT. It translates to CASSQGQILSGNTIYF.

Here the CDR3 DNA reads TGTGCCACCAGCAGACGATTCGGGACGGGCAGCTCCTACGAGCAGTACTTC. Translated, it gives CATSRRFGTGSSYEQYF. The V gene is TRBV24-1, the J gene TRBJ2-7, with D perhaps given as TRBD1 or TRBD2 (5 bases each). This CDR3 has 17 residues. Trimming removed 7 bases from V and 0 bases from J, with 21 bases in between. CDR1 is KGHDR and CDR2 is SFDVKD in the germline V gene.

The chain combines TRBV4-3 with TRBJ2-6; D ambiguous. Between the trimmed V and J ends, which lost 6 bases and 0 bases, there was a span of 15 bases. The V gene's germline CDR1 is LGHNA and CDR2 YSLEER. There are 17 residues in the CDR3. The CDR3 sequence is CASRQHLTSSGANVLTF. In DNA, the CDR3 is TGCGCCAGCAGGCAGCACCTTACGTCCTCTGGGGCCAACGTCCTGACTTTC.

V and J are TRBV2 and TRBJ1-6; TRBD1 matches 7 bases. The CDR3 is 14 amino acids. Germline V gene lookup returns CDR1 SNHLY and CDR2 FYNNEI. V was clipped by 4 bases and J by 14 bases; unmatched bases: 11. Here the CDR3 reads CASSAQGSSVALHF. CDR3 sequence (DNA): TGTGCCAGCAGTGCACAGGGGAGCAGTGTAGCCCTCCACTTT.

This chain joins TRBV5-1 and TRBJ2-3, with D perhaps TRBD1 (6 bases). The CDR3 loop spans 15 amino acids. Deletions cut 0 bases from V and 3 bases from J, with 11 bases between. Germline V gene lookup returns CDR1 SGHRS and CDR2 YFSETQ. CDR3 sequence: CASSLVQGMTDTQYF. The CDR3 coding sequence is TGCGCCAGCAGCTTGGTGCAGGGGATGACAGATACGCAGTATTTT. Variable domain in full (rest from reference TRBV5-1 and TRBJ2-3): KAGVTQTPRYLIKTRGQQVTLSCSPISGHRSVSWYQQTPGQGLQFLFEYFSETQRNKGNFPGRFSGRQFSNSRSEMNVSTLELGDSALYLCASSLVQGMTDTQYFGPGTRLTVL.

V usage is TRBV4-1 and J usage is TRBJ2-7; 7 bases map to TRBD1. Germline CDR1 is MGHRA and CDR2 is YSYEKL. The V gene end was trimmed by 1 base and the J gene end by 4 bases; junction bases not matched to a gene: 7. The CDR3 has 15 amino acids. CDR3 in amino acids: CASSQVPGQLYEQYF. Written as DNA, the CDR3 is TGCGCCAGCAGCCAAGTTCCGGGACAGCTTTACGAGCAGTACTTC.

This rearrangement joins TRBV2 to TRBJ2-7, with 7 bases aligning to TRBD2. The ends lost 6 bases at V and 4 bases at J; junction bases unmatched: 12. This CDR3 contains 15 residues. CDR1 SNHLY and CDR2 FYNNEI come from the germline V gene. As DNA, the CDR3 is TGTGCCAGCAGCGTAGCGGGCTCGGCCCTGTACGAGCAGTACTTC. Amino acid sequence: CASSVAGSALYEQYF.

The chain couples TRBV27 to TRBJ2-7, with TRBD1 identical over 10 bases. J was trimmed by 7 bases and V by 2 bases; bases with no gene match: 5. The CDR3 has 14 amino acids. Germline CDR1 is MNHEY and CDR2 is SMNVEV (reference sequence). CDR3 DNA sequence: TGTGCCAGCAGTTTAAGGGGGACAGGGGTTGAGCAGTACTTC. This codes for CASSLRGTGVEQYF.